A selection of T cell receptor beta chains follows, all from one sample in a study of graft-versus-host responses after intestinal transplantation. These receptors have no identified antigens. This table comes from immunoSEQ multiplex PCR, and its TCRdb copy is limited to in-frame clones, with some not included. Of approximately 80,000 clones in the sample, roughly 91% are singletons; the top ten hold under 0.4%. The material sequenced was unstimulated CD4+ T cells sorted from spleen or lymph node cells, taken before intestinal transplant. Receptor source: a human donor who received an intestinal transplant. CDR3s include the opening cysteine and the closing phenylalanine or tryptophan. Each record gives: clone size, J gene, D gene, CDR3 length, V gene, CDR3 protein, CDR3 DNA. The D gene is left open where the match is weak. Rows may omit the clone size; those that give it use once, few, many or a size class.

size: NA
J: TRBJ1-1
D: NA
length: 15
V: TRBV5-4
CDR3: CASTTGRQTNTEAFF
DNA: TGTGCCAGCACCACCGGACGACAGACGAACACTGAAGCTTTCTTT

size: NA
J: TRBJ2-1
D: TRBD2
length: 17
V: TRBV9
CDR3: CASSTRLAGGLVDEQFF
DNA: TGTGCCAGCAGCACCAGACTAGCGGGAGGGCTGGTCGATGAGCAGTTCTTC

size: NA
J: TRBJ1-1
D: NA
length: 14
V: TRBV27
CDR3: CASSFRTENTEAFF
DNA: TGTGCCAGCAGTTTCCGGACAGAGAACACTGAAGCTTTCTTT

size: NA
J: TRBJ2-7
D: TRBD1
length: 20
V: TRBV18
CDR3: CASSSDDRDRPSGSSYEQYF
DNA: TGTGCCAGCTCATCAGATGACCGGGACAGGCCCTCGGGATCTTCCTACGAGCAGTACTTC

size: once
J: TRBJ1-1
D: NA
length: 14
V: TRBV18
CDR3: CASSADSMNTEAFF
DNA: TGTGCCAGCTCAGCGGACAGCATGAACACTGAAGCTTTCTTT

size: NA
J: TRBJ2-1
D: NA
length: 14
V: TRBV6-1
CDR3: CASRRDTLYNEQFF
DNA: TGTGCCAGCAGAAGGGACACGTTATACAATGAGCAGTTCTTC

size: NA
J: TRBJ2-7
D: NA
length: 12
V: TRBV10-2
CDR3: CASSPLRKEQYF
DNA: TGCGCCAGCAGCCCCCTCAGGAAGGAGCAGTACTTC

size: NA
J: TRBJ2-7
D: TRBD1
length: 15
V: TRBV6-5
CDR3: CASSYGTGGVNEQYF
DNA: TGTGCCAGCAGTTACGGGACAGGGGGCGTGAACGAGCAGTACTTC

size: NA
J: TRBJ1-4
D: NA
length: 12
V: TRBV6-1
CDR3: CASSVQYEKLFF
DNA: TGTGCCAGCAGTGTACAGTATGAAAAACTGTTTTTT

size: NA
J: TRBJ2-7
D: NA
length: 16
V: TRBV6-5
CDR3: CASSSLAGVVSAEQYF
DNA: TGTGCCAGCAGTTCCTTGGCAGGGGTGGTTTCAGCCGAGCAGTACTTC

size: NA
J: TRBJ2-2
D: TRBD1
length: 15
V: TRBV19
CDR3: CASSPYRGSAGELFF
DNA: TGTGCCAGTAGTCCTTACAGGGGGTCGGCCGGGGAGCTGTTTTTT

size: NA
J: TRBJ1-2
D: NA
length: 15
V: TRBV6-5
CDR3: CASTQDWSRAYGYTF
DNA: TGTGCCAGTACTCAGGATTGGTCCAGGGCTTATGGCTACACCTTC

size: NA
J: TRBJ2-2
D: TRBD1
length: 17
V: TRBV11-2
CDR3: CASSRTGVVANTGELFF
DNA: TGTGCCAGCAGCCGGACAGGGGTGGTCGCGAACACCGGGGAGCTGTTTTTT

size: NA
J: TRBJ2-5
D: TRBD2
length: 16
V: TRBV5-1
CDR3: CASSLGASGGQETQYF
DNA: TGCGCCAGCAGCTTGGGGGCGAGCGGGGGGCAAGAGACCCAGTACTTC

size: NA
J: TRBJ2-7
D: NA
length: 13
V: TRBV28
CDR3: CASSPTGSYEQYF
DNA: TGTGCCAGCAGTCCGACGGGTTCCTACGAGCAGTACTTC

size: NA
J: TRBJ1-2
D: NA
length: 13
V: TRBV12-5
CDR3: CASGLQGNYGYTF
DNA: TGTGCTAGTGGTTTGCAGGGGAACTATGGCTACACCTTC

size: NA
J: TRBJ1-1
D: TRBD1
length: 15
V: TRBV28
CDR3: CASRNRQGTGTEAFF
DNA: TGTGCCAGCAGAAACAGACAGGGGACAGGCACTGAAGCTTTCTTT

size: NA
J: TRBJ2-3
D: TRBD2
length: 16
V: TRBV5-4
CDR3: CASSGASGPGADTQYF
DNA: TGTGCCAGCAGCGGAGCTAGCGGGCCGGGCGCAGATACGCAGTATTTT

size: NA
J: TRBJ1-1
D: TRBD1
length: 15
V: TRBV5-1
CDR3: CASSSTGDRDTEAFF
DNA: TGCGCCAGCAGCTCAACAGGGGACCGCGACACTGAAGCTTTCTTT

size: NA
J: TRBJ1-2
D: TRBD1
length: 14
V: TRBV5-4
CDR3: CASSKQGFNYGYTF
DNA: TGTGCCAGCAGCAAACAGGGGTTCAACTATGGCTACACCTTC

size: NA
J: TRBJ2-2
D: TRBD1
length: 15
V: TRBV11-1
CDR3: CASSRTGGDTGELFF
DNA: TGTGCCAGCAGCCGGACAGGGGGGGACACCGGGGAGCTGTTTTTT

size: NA
J: TRBJ1-3
D: NA
length: 13
V: TRBV2
CDR3: CASYQGSGNTIYF
DNA: TGTGCCAGTTACCAGGGTTCTGGAAACACCATATATTTT

size: NA
J: TRBJ2-7
D: NA
length: 13
V: TRBV10-3
CDR3: CAISEPGHYEQYF
DNA: TGTGCCATCAGTGAGCCGGGACACTACGAGCAGTACTTC

size: NA
J: TRBJ1-5
D: TRBD1
length: 16
V: TRBV4-1
CDR3: CASSPDRGYSNQPQHF
DNA: TGCGCCAGCAGCCCCGACAGGGGATATAGCAATCAGCCCCAGCATTTT

size: NA
J: TRBJ2-6
D: TRBD1
length: 18
V: TRBV18
CDR3: CASSPLGQGAPGANVLTF
DNA: TGTGCCAGCTCACCACTGGGACAGGGGGCGCCTGGGGCCAACGTCCTGACTTTC

size: NA
J: TRBJ1-1
D: NA
length: 15
V: TRBV6-5
CDR3: CASSYLVSSGTEAFF
DNA: TGTGCCAGCAGTTACCTTGTGTCTAGTGGCACTGAAGCTTTCTTT

size: NA
J: TRBJ2-1
D: TRBD1
length: 15
V: TRBV6-5
CDR3: CASSYAPTGGREQFF
DNA: TGTGCCAGCAGTTACGCCCCCACAGGGGGCCGGGAGCAGTTCTTC

size: NA
J: TRBJ2-1
D: TRBD2
length: 15
V: TRBV7-3
CDR3: CASSLNGGGTSRQFF
DNA: TGTGCCAGCAGCTTAAACGGGGGGGGGACCTCCCGGCAGTTCTTC

size: NA
J: TRBJ2-3
D: TRBD2
length: 17
V: TRBV11-2
CDR3: CASSPRTSGRAEDTQYF
DNA: TGTGCCAGCAGCCCTCGGACTAGCGGGAGGGCCGAGGATACGCAGTATTTT

size: NA
J: TRBJ2-7
D: TRBD1
length: 18
V: TRBV28
CDR3: CASSLPGGAPNKPYEQYF
DNA: TGTGCCAGCAGCCTACCAGGGGGCGCCCCGAATAAGCCCTACGAGCAGTACTTC

size: NA
J: TRBJ2-3
D: TRBD1
length: 17
V: TRBV5-8
CDR3: CASSLGTTGGDSDTQYF
DNA: TGTGCCAGCAGCTTGGGGACGACAGGGGGCGACTCAGATACGCAGTATTTT

size: NA
J: TRBJ2-4
D: NA
length: 15
V: TRBV6-6
CDR3: CASSQDRPAKNIQYF
DNA: TGTGCCAGCAGTCAAGACAGGCCAGCCAAAAACATTCAGTACTTC

size: NA
J: TRBJ2-5
D: NA
length: 11
V: TRBV20-1
CDR3: CSARLAETQYF
DNA: TGCAGTGCTAGATTAGCAGAGACCCAGTACTTC

size: NA
J: TRBJ2-7
D: TRBD2
length: 15
V: TRBV27
CDR3: CASSNWGGASYEQYF
DNA: TGTGCCAGCAGTAACTGGGGGGGAGCCTCCTACGAGCAGTACTTC

size: NA
J: TRBJ2-3
D: NA
length: 18
V: TRBV5-1
CDR3: CASSYTPPRLLVTDTQYF
DNA: TGCGCCAGCAGCTACACCCCCCCCAGACTACTTGTTACAGATACGCAGTATTTT

size: NA
J: TRBJ2-1
D: TRBD2
length: 16
V: TRBV9
CDR3: CASSLPGREAYNEQFF
DNA: TGTGCCAGCAGCCTCCCCGGTCGGGAGGCCTACAATGAGCAGTTCTTC

size: NA
J: TRBJ2-1
D: TRBD2
length: 17
V: TRBV7-9
CDR3: CASSLGETSVKGDEQFF
DNA: TGTGCCAGCAGCTTAGGGGAGACTAGCGTGAAGGGCGATGAGCAGTTCTTC

size: NA
J: TRBJ1-1
D: NA
length: 14
V: TRBV9
CDR3: CASSVEWANTEAFF
DNA: TGTGCCAGCAGCGTAGAGTGGGCGAACACTGAAGCTTTCTTT

size: NA
J: TRBJ1-2
D: NA
length: 16
V: TRBV29-1
CDR3: CSVRSRAGAPGYGYTF
DNA: TGCAGCGTCAGGTCAAGAGCAGGGGCGCCTGGCTATGGCTACACCTTC

size: NA
J: TRBJ2-1
D: NA
length: 17
V: TRBV27
CDR3: CASISNAGQISYNEQFF
DNA: TGTGCCAGCATTTCTAACGCGGGACAGATCTCCTACAATGAGCAGTTCTTC

size: NA
J: TRBJ1-2
D: TRBD1
length: 13
V: TRBV28
CDR3: CASTDRGYYGYTF
DNA: TGTGCCAGCACGGACAGGGGATACTATGGCTACACCTTC

size: NA
J: TRBJ2-1
D: TRBD2
length: 20
V: TRBV4-1
CDR3: CASSQALGASGGGSYNEQFF
DNA: TGCGCCAGCAGCCAAGCCCTCGGGGCTAGCGGGGGGGGGTCCTACAATGAGCAGTTCTTC

size: NA
J: TRBJ2-3
D: NA
length: 17
V: TRBV28
CDR3: CASSPTPGAGSTDTQYF
DNA: TGTGCCAGCAGTCCAACACCGGGAGCAGGTAGCACAGATACGCAGTATTTT